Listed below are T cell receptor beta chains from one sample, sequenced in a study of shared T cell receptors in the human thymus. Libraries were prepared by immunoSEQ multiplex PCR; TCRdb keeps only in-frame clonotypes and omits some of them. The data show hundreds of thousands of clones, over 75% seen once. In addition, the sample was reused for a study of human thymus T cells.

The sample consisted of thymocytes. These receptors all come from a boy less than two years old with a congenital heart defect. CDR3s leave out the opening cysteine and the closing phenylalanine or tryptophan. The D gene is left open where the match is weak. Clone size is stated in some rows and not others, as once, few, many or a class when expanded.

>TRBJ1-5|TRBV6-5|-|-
ASKAGAGQPQH
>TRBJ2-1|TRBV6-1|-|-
ASSEAHRESSYNEQF
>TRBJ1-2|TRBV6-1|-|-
ASSEVVTPLSYGYT
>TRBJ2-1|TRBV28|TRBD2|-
ASTPGGQRGYNEQF
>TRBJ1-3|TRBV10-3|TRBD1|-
AISELPQGAGNTIY
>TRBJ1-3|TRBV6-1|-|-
ASSPGRRSGNTIY
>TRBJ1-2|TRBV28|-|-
ASSSTGHGYT
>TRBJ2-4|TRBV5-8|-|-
ASSLGTERRNIQY
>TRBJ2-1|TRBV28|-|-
ASGIFSSSYNEQF
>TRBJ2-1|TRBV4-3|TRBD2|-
ASSQTNPGGHNEQF
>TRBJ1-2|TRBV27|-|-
ASSCIQVNYGYT
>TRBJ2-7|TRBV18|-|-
ASSHRRGVSYEQY
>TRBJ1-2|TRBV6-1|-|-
ASSVPAGDYGYT
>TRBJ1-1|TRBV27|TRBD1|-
ASNQQGGRTEAF
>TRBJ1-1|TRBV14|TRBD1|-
ASSGRDRYMNTEAF
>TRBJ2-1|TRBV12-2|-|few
ADRGGVNNEQF
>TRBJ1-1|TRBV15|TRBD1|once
ATSRDVTGGSLTEAF
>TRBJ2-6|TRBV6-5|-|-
ASKEGASGANVLT
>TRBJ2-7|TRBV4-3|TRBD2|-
ASSQRAGVYEQY
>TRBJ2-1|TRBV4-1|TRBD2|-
ASSTFSTPGTSGSSNTNEQF
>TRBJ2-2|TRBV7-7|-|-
ASSSRTHPRGTGELF
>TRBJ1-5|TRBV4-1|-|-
ASSQGAAAGQPQH
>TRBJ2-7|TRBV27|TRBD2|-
ASSGRDYPDRQY
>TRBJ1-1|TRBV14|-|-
ASRTDGEWNTEAF
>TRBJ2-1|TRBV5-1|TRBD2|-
ASSLGGTNPNEQF
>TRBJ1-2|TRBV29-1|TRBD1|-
SVCNISTGGLGYGYT
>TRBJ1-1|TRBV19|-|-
ASSIESKLGGEAF
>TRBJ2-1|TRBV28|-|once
ASTPRVYMGQF